A selection of T cell receptor beta chains follows, all from one sample in a study of T-cell memory formation after mild COVID-19. From the 5' RACE reads, TCRdb called clonotypes with MiXCR, one entry per CDR3 protein. This sample has 450,000 to 650,000 distinct CDR3 sequences, with about 20% found just once. Sequenced material: PBMCs or a T cell subset sorted from them (not recorded which). The receptors were sampled from an adult woman who had mild COVID-19 (a few samples of this study predate the infection). Cell type and time point are not known. Both conserved end residues are part of each CDR3. A D gene is named only where the DNA matches it firmly.

D: TRBD2
length: 16
V: TRBV19
J: TRBJ2-1
CDR3: CASSMNPGLGRNEQFF

D: TRBD2
length: 15
V: TRBV5-1
J: TRBJ2-1
CDR3: CASSYSTSGSNEQFF

D: .
length: 15
V: TRBV5-1
J: TRBJ1-1
CDR3: CASSLDGDVSTEAFF

D: TRBD2
length: 18
V: TRBV7-8
J: TRBJ2-1
CDR3: CASSPRSSGRSSYNEQFF

D: TRBD2
length: 14
V: TRBV7-9
J: TRBJ2-7
CDR3: CASSPGLGEDEQYF

D: .
length: 12
V: TRBV7-9
J: TRBJ1-1
CDR3: CASSSRVTEAFF

D: TRBD2
length: 17
V: TRBV12-3/TRBV12-4
J: TRBJ2-7
CDR3: CASSFSSGGPYRYEQYF

D: .
length: 16
V: TRBV7-9
J: TRBJ1-1
CDR3: CASSSIPGIGGTEAFF

D: TRBD1
length: 16
V: TRBV12-3/TRBV12-4
J: TRBJ1-2
CDR3: CASSFSGTGYNYGYTF

D: .
length: 19
V: TRBV19
J: TRBJ2-1
CDR3: CASSIDPISPADYYNEQFF

D: .
length: 16
V: TRBV4-2
J: TRBJ1-4
CDR3: CASSQDPGTRGEKLFF

D: TRBD2
length: 17
V: TRBV5-6
J: TRBJ2-2
CDR3: CASSSRLAGLDTGELFF

D: .
length: 12
V: TRBV12-3/TRBV12-4
J: TRBJ1-1
CDR3: CASTDAGLEAFF

D: .
length: 14
V: TRBV20-1
J: TRBJ1-1
CDR3: CSARDRFGALRTFF

D: .
length: 17
V: TRBV12-3/TRBV12-4
J: TRBJ1-1
CDR3: CASSFSPGRPGGTEAFF

D: .
length: 14
V: TRBV12-3/TRBV12-4
J: TRBJ1-1
CDR3: CASSFIGQNTEAFF

D: .
length: 14
V: TRBV12-3/TRBV12-4
J: TRBJ2-7
CDR3: CASSLSWTSYEQYF

D: .
length: 16
V: TRBV9
J: TRBJ2-1
CDR3: CASSVGHRDQDHEQFF

D: TRBD1
length: 13
V: TRBV18
J: TRBJ1-1
CDR3: CASYQTGETEAFF

D: .
length: 13
V: TRBV30
J: TRBJ1-2
CDR3: CASGGRLNYGYTF

D: TRBD2
length: 17
V: TRBV6-2/TRBV6-3
J: TRBJ2-1
CDR3: CASSYWSSGITGNEQFF

D: .
length: 10
V: TRBV20-1
J: TRBJ2-1
CDR3: CSASFGRQFF

D: TRBD2
length: 19
V: TRBV4-2
J: TRBJ2-2
CDR3: CASSQDVLAGTPNTGELFF

D: .
length: 15
V: TRBV7-8
J: TRBJ2-2
CDR3: CASSFGGRTSGELFF

D: .
length: 13
V: TRBV18
J: TRBJ2-3
CDR3: CASSGGDTDTQYF

D: .
length: 14
V: TRBV12-3/TRBV12-4
J: TRBJ1-4
CDR3: CASSFDRPGEKLFF